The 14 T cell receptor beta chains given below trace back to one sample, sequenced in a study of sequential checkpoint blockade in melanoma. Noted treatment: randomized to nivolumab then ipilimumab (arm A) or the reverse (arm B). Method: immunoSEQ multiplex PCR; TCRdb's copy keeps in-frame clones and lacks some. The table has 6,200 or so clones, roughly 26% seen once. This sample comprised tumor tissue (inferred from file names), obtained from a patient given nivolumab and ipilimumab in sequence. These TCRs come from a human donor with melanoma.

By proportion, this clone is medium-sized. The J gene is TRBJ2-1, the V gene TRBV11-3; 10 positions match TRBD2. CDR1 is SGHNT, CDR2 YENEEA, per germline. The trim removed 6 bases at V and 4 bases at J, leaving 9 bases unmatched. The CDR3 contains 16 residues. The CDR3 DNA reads TGTGCCAGCAGTCCTAGACTAGCGGGTGTGTACAATGAGCAGTTCTTC. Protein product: CASSPRLAGVYNEQFF.

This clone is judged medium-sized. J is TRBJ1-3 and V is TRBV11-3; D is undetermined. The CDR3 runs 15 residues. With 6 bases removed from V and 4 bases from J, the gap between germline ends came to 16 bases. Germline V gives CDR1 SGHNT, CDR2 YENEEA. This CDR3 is CASSSRLGVGNTIYF. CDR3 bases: TGTGCCAGCAGTTCCCGTCTCGGGGTCGGAAACACCATATATTTT.

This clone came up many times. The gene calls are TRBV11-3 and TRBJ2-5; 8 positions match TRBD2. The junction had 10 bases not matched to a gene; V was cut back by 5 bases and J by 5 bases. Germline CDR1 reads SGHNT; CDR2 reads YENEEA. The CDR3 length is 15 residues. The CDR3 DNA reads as TGTGCCAGCAGCAACGAGCGGGGGAAGACGGAGACCCAGTACTTC. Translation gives CASSNERGKTETQYF.

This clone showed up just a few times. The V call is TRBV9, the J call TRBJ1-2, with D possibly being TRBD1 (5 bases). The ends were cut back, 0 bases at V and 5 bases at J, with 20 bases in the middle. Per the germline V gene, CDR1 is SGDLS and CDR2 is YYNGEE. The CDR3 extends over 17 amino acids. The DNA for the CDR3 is TGTGCCAGCAGCGTAGAACCCGGGGCAGGGTCAGGGTATGGCTACACCTTC. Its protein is CASSVEPGAGSGYGYTF.

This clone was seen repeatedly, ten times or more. DNA for the CDR3: TGTGCCAGCAGCTTCAGGGTTAGTGGGACTGAAGCTTTCTTT. This encodes CASSFRVSGTEAFF. The chain carries TRBV11-3 and TRBJ1-1; TRBD1 is a possible D gene (5 bases). This CDR3 spans 14 amino acids. Trimming pared 3 bases from V and 5 bases from J, leaving 13 bases between. CDR1 is SGHNT and CDR2 is YENEEA in the germline V gene.

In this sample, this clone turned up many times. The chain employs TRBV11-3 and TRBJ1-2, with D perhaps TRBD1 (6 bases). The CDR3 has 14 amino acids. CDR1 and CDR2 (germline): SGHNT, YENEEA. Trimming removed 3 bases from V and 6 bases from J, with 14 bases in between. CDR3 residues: CASSFGRGQDGYTF. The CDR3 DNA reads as TGTGCCAGCAGCTTCGGGCGGGGGCAGGATGGCTACACCTTC.

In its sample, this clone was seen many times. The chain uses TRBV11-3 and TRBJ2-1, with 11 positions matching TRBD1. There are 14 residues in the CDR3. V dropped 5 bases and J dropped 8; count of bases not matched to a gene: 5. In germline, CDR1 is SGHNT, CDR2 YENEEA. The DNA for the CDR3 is TGTGCCAGCAGCCACCGGACAGGGGGCTATGAGCAGTTCTTC. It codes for CASSHRTGGYEQFF.

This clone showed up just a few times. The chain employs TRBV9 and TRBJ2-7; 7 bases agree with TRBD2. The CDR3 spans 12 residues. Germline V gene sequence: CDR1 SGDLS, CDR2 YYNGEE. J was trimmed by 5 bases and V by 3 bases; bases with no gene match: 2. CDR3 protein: CASSGLAHEQYF. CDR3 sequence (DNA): TGTGCCAGCAGCGGACTAGCCCACGAGCAGTACTTC.

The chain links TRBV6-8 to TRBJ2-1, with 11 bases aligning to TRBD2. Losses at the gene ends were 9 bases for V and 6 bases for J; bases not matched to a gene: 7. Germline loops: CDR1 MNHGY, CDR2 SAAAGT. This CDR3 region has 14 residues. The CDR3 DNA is TGTGCCAGTCAAACTAGCGGGAGAGGCAATGAGCAGTTCTTC. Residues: CASQTSGRGNEQFF.

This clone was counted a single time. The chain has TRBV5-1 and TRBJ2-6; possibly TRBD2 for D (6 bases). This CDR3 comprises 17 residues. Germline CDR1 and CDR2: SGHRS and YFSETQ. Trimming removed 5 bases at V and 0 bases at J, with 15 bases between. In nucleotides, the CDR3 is TGCGCCAGCAGAAGCTTGGGACTCTCCTCTGGGGCCAACGTCCTGACTTTC. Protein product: CASRSLGLSSGANVLTF.

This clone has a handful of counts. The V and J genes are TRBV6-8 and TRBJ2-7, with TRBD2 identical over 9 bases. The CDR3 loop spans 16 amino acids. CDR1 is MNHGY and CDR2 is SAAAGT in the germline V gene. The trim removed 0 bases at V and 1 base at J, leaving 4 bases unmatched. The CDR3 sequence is CASSYSRLAGSYEQYF. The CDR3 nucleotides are TGTGCCAGCAGTTACTCGAGGCTAGCGGGGTCCTACGAGCAGTACTTC.

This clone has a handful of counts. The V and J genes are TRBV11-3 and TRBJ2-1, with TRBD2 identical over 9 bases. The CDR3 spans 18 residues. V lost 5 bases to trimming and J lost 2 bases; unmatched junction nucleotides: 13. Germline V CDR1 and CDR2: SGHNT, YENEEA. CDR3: CASSTWGLIAGAYNEQFF. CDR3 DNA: TGTGCCAGCAGCACCTGGGGACTGATAGCGGGGGCCTACAATGAGCAGTTCTTC.

The CDR3 DNA reads as TGCGCCAGCAGCTTAGTCCCCAGAGGGGGTGAGCAGTTCTTC. As protein: CASSLVPRGGEQFF. The chain combines TRBV5-1 with TRBJ2-1; a possible D gene is TRBD1 (6 bases). Germline loops: CDR1 SGHRS, CDR2 YFSETQ. With 2 bases removed from V and 9 bases from J, the gap between germline ends came to 15 bases. This CDR3 is 14 amino acids long.

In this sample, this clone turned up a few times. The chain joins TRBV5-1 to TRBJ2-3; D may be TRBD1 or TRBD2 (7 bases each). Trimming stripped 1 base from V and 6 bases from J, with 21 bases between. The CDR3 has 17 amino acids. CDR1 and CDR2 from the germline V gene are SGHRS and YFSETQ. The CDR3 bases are TGCGCCAGCAGCTTGTCGTATTTCGGCGGGGGACAGGATACGCAGTATTTT. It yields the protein CASSLSYFGGGQDTQYF.